These 23 T cell receptor beta chains were sequenced from one sample in a study of blood T cell repertoires in COVID-19. The assay was immunoSEQ multiplex PCR, and TCRdb's table has in-frame clones only and misses some. Here the sample spans 200,000 or so clones, about 90% being singletons. Sequenced sample: peripheral blood. The receptor source for this set is a man aged 40-55 years with active or convalescent COVID-19.

This chain links TRBV19 with TRBJ1-5; 8 nucleotides align to TRBD1. Germline V gene sequence: CDR1 LNHDA, CDR2 SQIVND (reference sequence). Trimming cost V 0 bases and J 0 bases; bases outside gene matches: 4. The CDR3 has 17 amino acids. CDR3 loop: CASSIDLTGASNQPQHF. The CDR3 nucleotides read TGTGCCAGTAGTATAGACCTGACAGGGGCTAGCAATCAGCCCCAGCATTTT.

The chain is built from TRBV2 and TRBJ1-6; D remains unclear. This CDR3 has 12 residues. The V and J ends lost 5 bases and 11 bases respectively, with 10 bases between them. Germline V gene data show CDR1 as SNHLY and CDR2 as FYNNEI. The CDR3 nucleotides are TGTGCCAGCAGTCTTCAGGAGGCACCCCTCCACTTT. Amino acid sequence: CASSLQEAPLHF.

The chain employs TRBV10-2 and TRBJ1-2, with 8 bases identical to TRBD1. The junction had 8 bases not matched to a gene; V was cut back by 6 bases and J by 5 bases. The V gene's germline CDR1 is WSHSY and CDR2 SAAADI. The CDR3 is 14 amino acids. The CDR3 coding sequence is TGCGCCAGCAGCACGGATCAGGGGGCTTATGGCTACACCTTC. Protein product: CASSTDQGAYGYTF.

The chain recombines TRBV19 with TRBJ2-7; D perhaps matches TRBD1 (7 bases). The germline gives CDR1 LNHDA, CDR2 SQIVND (reference sequence). The CDR3 has 13 residues. Trimming shortened V by 5 bases and J by 2 bases, and 10 bases separated the two germline ends. CDR3 region: CASSAGQTYEQYF. CDR3 DNA sequence: TGTGCCAGTAGTGCGGGACAGACCTACGAGCAGTACTTC.

The chain couples TRBV30 to TRBJ1-2; maybe TRBD1 (6 bases). This CDR3 region has 13 residues. CDR1 and CDR2 (germline): GTSNPN, SVGIG (reference sequence). V was trimmed by 2 bases and J by 3 bases, leaving 10 bases between them. The CDR3, as DNA: TGTGCCTGGAGTCAGGACAGTGACTATGGCTACACCTTC. Protein: CAWSQDSDYGYTF.

In its sample, this clone was seen a few times. This chain joins TRBV21-1 and TRBJ1-4; no DNA check was done on the table's D call, TRBD1. TRBV21-1 corresponds to a pseudogene. This CDR3 spans 15 amino acids. CDR3 protein: CASSPRDSINEKLFF. The CDR3 DNA follows: TGTGCCAGCAGCCCAAGGGACAGCATAAATGAAAAACTGTTTTTT.

This clone has a handful of counts. This chain links TRBV7-8 with TRBJ2-7; D gene uncertain. Germline V CDR1 and CDR2: SGHVS, FQNEAQ. The length of the CDR3 is 13 residues. Trimming pared 2 bases from V and 5 bases from J, leaving 10 bases between. As DNA, the CDR3 is TGTGCCAGCAGCTTACTACGAGCGAACGAGCAGTACTTC. This translates into CASSLLRANEQYF.

The chain employs TRBV20-1 and TRBJ2-3, with 9 positions matching TRBD2. The CDR3 contains 16 residues. V trimming: 3 bases; J trimming: 1 base; junction bases outside the gene matches: 8. The V gene's germline CDR1 is DFQATT and CDR2 SNEGSKA (reference sequence). CDR3 DNA sequence: TGCAGTGCTAGTTCAGGTGCGGGAGGGGGCACAGATACGCAGTATTTT. It encodes CSASSGAGGGTDTQYF.

The gene calls are TRBV28 and TRBJ1-1, with D maybe TRBD1 (5 bases). The CDR3 totals 11 residues. Per germline, CDR1 MDHEN and CDR2 SYDVKM. The ends were cut back, 7 bases at V and 3 bases at J, with 6 bases in the middle. DNA of the CDR3: TGTGCCAGCATAGGGGACACTGAAGCTTTCTTT. Protein: CASIGDTEAFF.

This clone was seen more than once but under ten times. The rearrangement uses TRBV5-1 and TRBJ2-1; 11 bases match TRBD2. The CDR3 covers 15 residues. The germline gives CDR1 SGHRS, CDR2 YFSETQ. The ends lost 1 base at V and 7 bases at J; junction bases unmatched: 4. The CDR3 reads CASSLTLAGVNEQFF. The CDR3 DNA sequence: TGCGCCAGCAGCTTGACACTAGCGGGGGTTAATGAGCAGTTCTTC.

The chain has TRBV11-2 and TRBJ2-5; a possible D gene is TRBD1 (6 bases). V lost 5 bases and J lost 7, with 14 bases in between. The V gene's germline CDR1 is SGHAT and CDR2 FQNNGV. This CDR3 comprises 13 residues. The CDR3 DNA sequence: TGTGCCAGCAGCGCCGGACAGAGAGTGACCCAGTACTTC. Residues: CASSAGQRVTQYF.

This clone was counted a few times. The genes are TRBV7-9 and TRBJ1-1; D may be TRBD1 (5 bases). This CDR3 is built from 15 residues. Deletions cut 2 bases from V and 2 bases from J, with 12 bases between. Germline V lookup: CDR1 SEHNR, CDR2 FQNEAQ (reference sequence). The CDR3 nucleotides read TGTGCCAGCAGCTTACCCTTAGGGGCTAACACTGAAGCTTTCTTT. Its protein product is CASSLPLGANTEAFF.

The J gene is TRBJ1-1, the V gene TRBV24-1; no definite D call. The CDR3 sequence is 14 residues long. Between the trimmed V and J ends, which lost 8 bases and 0 bases, there was a span of 12 bases. CDR1 and CDR2 (germline): KGHDR, SFDVKD. CDR3 sequence: CATMAGVMNTEAFF. CDR3 nucleotides: TGTGCCACCATGGCCGGAGTCATGAACACTGAAGCTTTCTTT.

The chain links TRBV10-2 to TRBJ1-2; D possibly corresponds to TRBD1 (6 bases). Trimming shortened V by 0 bases and J by 4 bases, and 9 bases separated the two germline ends. Germline CDR1 WSHSY, CDR2 SAAADI. The CDR3 sequence is 14 residues long. The CDR3 sequence is CASSESGTLYGYTF. The CDR3, as DNA: TGCGCCAGCAGTGAGTCCGGGACACTCTATGGCTACACCTTC.

J is TRBJ2-3 and V is TRBV24-1; no firm D call. The CDR3 runs 13 residues. Trimming left V 1 base short and J 6 bases short, with 7 bases between. Germline CDR1 reads KGHDR; CDR2 reads SFDVKD. CDR3 bases: TGTGCCACCAGTGATTTCGGGTACGATACGCAGTATTTT. Translated, it gives CATSDFGYDTQYF.

The V gene is TRBV7-3, the J gene TRBJ1-2; D perhaps matches TRBD1 (6 bases). The germline CDR1 and CDR2 sequences are SGHTA and FQGTGA. The CDR3 has 15 amino acids. The germline V and J ends were trimmed by 5 bases and 0 bases, with 13 bases remaining between them. CDR3 sequence (DNA): TGTGCCAGCAGCGTACAGGGCAGATCTAACTATGGCTACACCTTC. This gives the protein CASSVQGRSNYGYTF.

The genes are TRBV6-5 and TRBJ2-1, with D perhaps TRBD2 (6 bases). CDR3 length: 14 amino acids. Trimming shortened V by 8 bases and J by 8 bases, and 19 bases separated the two germline ends. CDR1 is MNHEY and CDR2 is SVGAGI in the germline V gene. DNA of the CDR3: TGTGCCAGCTCCGGGGGAGTGGCGCCCCATGAGCAGTTCTTC. Encoded protein: CASSGGVAPHEQFF.

The chain links TRBV6-4 to TRBJ2-3; D not resolved. V was trimmed by 7 bases and J by 2 bases, leaving 22 bases between them. The CDR3 has 17 residues. Germline values: CDR1 MRHNA, CDR2 SNTAGT. The CDR3 DNA reads TGTGCCAGCACCCTACCCGGCCAGGAATCTACCACAGATACGCAGTATTTT. Translation: CASTLPGQESTTDTQYF.

This clone was detected only a few times. The rearrangement uses TRBV5-1 and TRBJ1-2, with a possible D match to TRBD1 (5 bases). Trimming took off 3 bases at V and 1 base at J, with 10 bases between the two ends. The CDR3 covers 14 residues. Germline-derived CDR1 and CDR2 are SGHRS and YFSETQ. The CDR3 nucleotides read TGCGCCAGCAGCTACGACAGCAATAACTATGGCTACACCTTC. This encodes CASSYDSNNYGYTF.

V gene TRBV6-1 combines with J gene TRBJ1-5, with 7 bases that match TRBD1. This CDR3 has 18 residues. The V gene's germline CDR1 is MNHNS and CDR2 SASEGT. Germline trimming cut 3 bases from V and 4 bases from J; bases unmatched to any gene: 15. CDR3 in DNA: TGTGCCAGCAGTGAGGGAACCAGGGGGGCTTTTGGAAATCAGCCCCAGCATTTT. As protein: CASSEGTRGAFGNQPQHF.

J is TRBJ1-1 and V is TRBV28; TRBD1 matches at 10 bases. CDR1 is MDHEN, CDR2 SYDVKM, per germline. V was clipped by 2 bases and J by 6 bases; unmatched bases: 6. The CDR3 has 15 residues. The CDR3 spells CASSLGTGVRAEAFF. The CDR3 DNA reads TGTGCCAGCAGTTTAGGGACAGGGGTTCGGGCTGAAGCTTTCTTT.

This chain joins TRBV4-1 and TRBJ1-1, with D perhaps TRBD1 (6 bases). CDR3 length: 15 residues. Per germline, CDR1 MGHRA and CDR2 YSYEKL. V was cut by 2 bases and J by 1 base, with 11 bases left in between. The CDR3 loop reads CASSQTRGPNTEAFF. The CDR3 coding sequence is TGCGCCAGCAGCCAAACCAGGGGACCGAACACTGAAGCTTTCTTT.

The V and J genes are TRBV5-1 and TRBJ2-7, with TRBD2 matching 14 bases. The junction had 10 bases not matched to a gene; V was cut back by 4 bases and J by 1 base. The CDR3 runs to 18 residues. CDR1 is SGHRS, CDR2 YFSETQ, per germline. The CDR3 bases are TGCGCCAGCAGCGGGACTAGCGGGGGACCAATTTCATCCTACGAGCAGTACTTC. Translation: CASSGTSGGPISSYEQYF.